This TCR beta chain appears in the sequencing data of a study of control samples from healthy donors and cancer patients. Here immunoSEQ multiplex PCR was the method, and the copy in TCRdb shows in-frame clones only, minus some. The sample carries roughly 150,000 clones, 80% to 90% recorded once. Germline-derived CDR1 and CDR2 are MNHNY and SVGAGI (reference sequence). Between the trimmed V and J ends, which lost 2 bases and 2 bases, there was a span of 10 bases. The CDR3 is made up of 15 amino acids. The sequence was obtained from a man between 18 and 29 years old in good health. Sample: blood. V and J are TRBV6-6 and TRBJ2-4, with D tentatively TRBD1 (6 bases). The CDR3 DNA sequence: TGTGCCAGCAGTTACGCAGACAGGTCCAAAAACATTCAGTACTTC. It yields the protein CASSYADRSKNIQYF.